The 23 T cell receptor beta chains below come from one sample, sequenced in a study of beta chain features in type 1 diabetes. Sequencing targeted expressed TCRB transcripts, as all isolated RNA had been reverse transcribed. Measured with immunoSEQ multiplex PCR; TCRdb has only the in-frame clones, and not every one. This sample has hundreds of thousands of clones, with around 15% found just once. Sequenced material: naive CD4+ T cells from blood. All receptors come from a man in his late teens or twenties in good health.

This clone was found a few times. J is TRBJ2-3 and V is TRBV6-5; perhaps D is TRBD1 or TRBD2 (6 bases each). The CDR3 is 14 residues long. V was trimmed by 10 bases and J by 4 bases, leaving 18 bases between them. The germline CDR1 and CDR2 sequences are MNHEY and SVGAGI. The CDR3 here is CAKQGSGPPDTQYF. CDR3 nucleotides: TGTGCCAAGCAGGGGAGCGGGCCCCCAGATACGCAGTATTTT.

This clone was counted a few times. The genes are TRBV30 and TRBJ2-7; D is tentatively TRBD1 or TRBD2 (6 bases each). In germline, CDR1 is GTSNPN, CDR2 SVGIG (reference sequence). V was cut by 0 bases and J by 3 bases, with 9 bases left in between. The CDR3 loop spans 13 amino acids. The DNA for the CDR3 is TGTGCCTGGAGTGTGGGGGGACACTACGAGCAGTACTTC. It specifies CAWSVGGHYEQYF.

The V call is TRBV5-4, the J call TRBJ2-7, with D possibly called TRBD1 or TRBD2 (5 bases each). From germline, CDR1 is SGHNT and CDR2 YYREEE (reference sequence). V was cut by 0 bases and J by 3 bases, with 13 bases left in between. This CDR3 is 15 amino acids long. This CDR3 reads CASSLAGTANYEQYF. The CDR3 bases are TGTGCCAGCAGCTTGGCCGGGACGGCGAACTACGAGCAGTACTTC.

The chain employs TRBV7-2 and TRBJ2-7; weak D call: TRBD1 (6 bases). The V gene lost 5 bases and the J gene lost 2 bases, with 10 bases spanning the gap. The CDR3 sequence is 13 residues long. Germline values: CDR1 SGHTA, CDR2 FQGNSA. The CDR3 DNA is TGTGCCAGCAGCAACGGACAGACCTACGAGCAGTACTTC. Protein: CASSNGQTYEQYF.

The chain links TRBV18 to TRBJ1-2, with D perhaps TRBD1 (6 bases). Germline-derived CDR1 and CDR2 are KGHSH and LQKENI. The CDR3 contains 15 residues. Trimming pared 2 bases from V and 2 bases from J, leaving 12 bases between. In DNA form, the CDR3 reads TGTGCCAGCTCACCAACCGAGGACAGAAACTATGGCTACACCTTC. This codes for CASSPTEDRNYGYTF.

V is TRBV7-2 and J is TRBJ2-7; tentatively, D is TRBD2 (6 bases). Trimming took 5 bases from V and 0 from J, leaving 14 bases between them. Germline V gene lookup returns CDR1 SGHTA and CDR2 FQGNSA. The CDR3 totals 15 residues. In nucleotides, the CDR3 is TGTGCCAGCAGCGAACCGGGACTGTCCTCCTACGAGCAGTACTTC. This gives the protein CASSEPGLSSYEQYF.

This clone was seen a few times. The rearrangement uses TRBV12-5 and TRBJ2-3, with 14 bases that match TRBD2. The germline gives CDR1 LGHNT, CDR2 FRNRAP. Trimming at V came to 3 bases and at J to 0 bases, leaving 14 bases not matched to a gene. The length of the CDR3 is 21 residues. The CDR3, as DNA: TGTGCTAGTGGTTTACTGGGACTAGCGGGAGTTTCCCCTAGAAGCACAGATACGCAGTATTTT. This translates into CASGLLGLAGVSPRSTDTQYF.

This clone was picked up a small number of times. V is TRBV7-3 and J is TRBJ2-5, with TRBD2 as a possible D gene (6 bases). Germline V gene lookup returns CDR1 SGHTA and CDR2 FQGTGA. CDR3 length: 14 amino acids. Trimming left V 5 bases short and J 1 base short, with 11 bases between. The CDR3 protein is CASSPAGLQETQYF. CDR3 in DNA: TGTGCCAGCAGCCCGGCGGGACTCCAAGAGACCCAGTACTTC.

This clone was recorded once. The chain links TRBV15 to TRBJ1-5, with 8 bases identical to TRBD1. CDR3 size: 15 residues. V dropped 4 bases and J dropped 4; count of bases not matched to a gene: 6. Germline CDR1 reads LNHNV; CDR2 reads YYDKDF (reference sequence). The CDR3, as DNA: TGTGCCACCAGCATGGCAGGGGGCAGAAATCAGCCCCAGCATTTT. Translated, it gives CATSMAGGRNQPQHF.

This clone was found a few times. The rearrangement uses TRBV19 and TRBJ2-4; D is unclear. Germline CDR1 LNHDA, CDR2 SQIVND (reference sequence). Trimming removed 3 bases at V and 0 bases at J, with 9 bases between. The CDR3 contains 15 residues. The CDR3 coding sequence is TGTGCCAGTAGTATGCTAACTGTAGCCAAAAACATTCAGTACTTC. Its protein is CASSMLTVAKNIQYF.

The chain employs TRBV7-3 and TRBJ2-5, with TRBD1 matching 10 bases. Trimming cost V 3 bases and J 4 bases; bases outside gene matches: 2. Per germline, CDR1 SGHTA and CDR2 FQGTGA. The CDR3 sequence is 14 residues long. CDR3 sequence reads: CASSLTGGLETQYF. In DNA, the CDR3 is TGTGCCAGCAGCTTGACAGGGGGCTTAGAGACCCAGTACTTC.

The J gene is TRBJ2-1, the V gene TRBV5-1; perhaps TRBD2 as D (6 bases). This CDR3 spans 16 amino acids. Germline loops: CDR1 SGHRS, CDR2 YFSETQ. V shed 2 bases and J shed 0 bases, with 12 bases lying between them. The CDR3 DNA is TGCGCCAGCAGCTTAAAGGGACTCAGCTCCTACAATGAGCAGTTCTTC. Translating gives CASSLKGLSSYNEQFF. Looking up the rest from reference TRBV5-1 and TRBJ2-1 gives the full variable domain: KAGVTQTPRYLIKTRGQQVTLSCSPISGHRSVSWYQQTPGQGLQFLFEYFSETQRNKGNFPGRFSGRQFSNSRSEMNVSTLELGDSALYLCASSLKGLSSYNEQFFGPGTRLTVL.

This clone has only a few counts. The rearrangement joins TRBV29-1 to TRBJ1-3; D may be TRBD1 (5 bases). This CDR3 is 13 amino acids long. Trimming pared 3 bases from V and 4 bases from J, leaving 10 bases between. The germline V gene has CDR1 SQVTM and CDR2 ANQGSEA. The CDR3 spells CSVDRAGGNTIYF. DNA of the CDR3: TGCAGCGTTGACAGGGCGGGGGGAAACACCATATATTTT.

This clone was counted between two and nine times. The V gene is TRBV5-1, the J gene TRBJ2-1; 9 nucleotides agree with TRBD1. Germline V gene data show CDR1 as SGHRS and CDR2 as YFSETQ. The CDR3 length is 15 residues. J was trimmed by 6 bases and V by 3 bases; bases with no gene match: 7. As DNA, the CDR3 is TGCGCCAGCAGCTCGGCGGGACAGGGACGCAATGAGCAGTTCTTC. It codes for CASSSAGQGRNEQFF.

The chain carries TRBV7-3 and TRBJ2-7, with 7 bases aligning to TRBD1. The junction had 4 bases not matched to a gene; V was cut back by 3 bases and J by 5 bases. CDR1 is SGHTA and CDR2 is FQGTGA in the germline V gene. The CDR3 contains 13 residues. Here the CDR3 DNA reads TGTGCCAGCAGCTTTACAGGGGCCCACGAGCAGTACTTC. It translates to CASSFTGAHEQYF.

This clone was seen a few times. V gene TRBV28 combines with J gene TRBJ2-5; weak D call: TRBD1 (6 bases). V was cut by 3 bases and J by 5 bases, with 13 bases left in between. CDR3 length equals 14 residues. From germline, CDR1 is MDHEN and CDR2 SYDVKM. CDR3 DNA: TGTGCCAGCAGTTTGTATCAGGGGCGGGAGACCCAGTACTTC. This codes for CASSLYQGRETQYF.

This clone was counted a single time. The V and J genes are TRBV27 and TRBJ2-7, with D unresolved. Germline CDR1 reads MNHEY; CDR2 reads SMNVEV (reference sequence). This CDR3 is built from 12 residues. Trimming shortened V by 3 bases and J by 5 bases, and 8 bases separated the two germline ends. In DNA form, the CDR3 reads TGTGCCAGCAGTTTTCCGGGTGACGAGCAGTACTTC. This gives the protein CASSFPGDEQYF.

This clone was seen only a few times. The genes are TRBV5-4 and TRBJ1-1; 7 bases are a match to TRBD1. Germline assignment: CDR1 SGHNT and CDR2 YYREEE (reference sequence). The CDR3 contains 15 residues. Unmatched junction bases numbered 7, after V lost 2 bases and J lost 3 bases. The DNA for the CDR3 is TGTGCCAGCAGCTTAGGGGGCAGGGCGGACACTGAAGCTTTCTTT. Translating gives CASSLGGRADTEAFF.

This clone was observed a handful of times. The V call is TRBV10-3, the J call TRBJ1-6; D is possibly TRBD1 (5 bases). The CDR3 totals 15 residues. Germline V gene lookup returns CDR1 ENHRY and CDR2 SYGVKD. The V end was cut by 0 bases, the J end by 7 bases, with 10 bases between. The CDR3 DNA is TGTGCCATCAGTGAGTCAGGGGCGGAGAATTCACCCCTCCACTTT. It translates to CAISESGAENSPLHF.

The gene calls are TRBV9 and TRBJ2-5, with D unclear. The V gene's germline CDR1 is SGDLS and CDR2 YYNGEE. The CDR3 spans 13 residues. Trimming left V 1 base short and J 1 base short, with 5 bases between. Written as DNA, the CDR3 is TGTGCCAGCAGCGTAAACGGCCAAGAGACCCAGTACTTC. Its translation is CASSVNGQETQYF.

This chain connects TRBV6-6 to TRBJ2-7; 12 bases agree with TRBD2. The CDR3 extends over 16 amino acids. J gave up 7 bases and V 2 bases, and 9 bases lay outside the gene matches. Germline assignment: CDR1 MNHNY and CDR2 SVGAGI (reference sequence). CDR3 protein: CASSYEVTSGGSEQYF. The CDR3 DNA sequence: TGTGCCAGCAGTTACGAAGTCACTAGCGGGGGGTCTGAGCAGTACTTC.

This clone was detected a few times. The chain employs TRBV14 and TRBJ2-2; 7 bases match TRBD1. V shed 2 bases and J 7 bases; nucleotides not matched to a gene: 7. The CDR3 extends over 15 amino acids. Germline CDR1 reads SGHDN; CDR2 reads FVKESK. The CDR3 is CASSQLTGAGGELFF. For the CDR3, the DNA is TGTGCCAGCAGCCAACTCACAGGGGCCGGCGGGGAGCTGTTTTTT. Drawing the rest from reference TRBV14 and TRBJ2-2, the complete variable domain is EAGVTQFPSHSVIEKGQTVTLRCDPISGHDNLYWYRRVMGKEIKFLLHFVKESKQDESGMPNNRFLAERTGGTYSTLKVQPAELEDSGVYFCASSQLTGAGGELFFGEGSRLTVL.

In this sample, this clone turned up a few times. The rearrangement joins TRBV2 to TRBJ1-2; D may be TRBD1 (5 bases). Looked up from germline, CDR1 is SNHLY and CDR2 is FYNNEI. This CDR3 region has 15 residues. V lost 1 base to trimming and J lost 12 bases, with 21 bases between them. CDR3 loop: CASSEEVFPFRDDTF. The DNA for the CDR3 is TGTGCCAGCAGTGAAGAGGTCTTTCCGTTTAGGGACGACACCTTC.